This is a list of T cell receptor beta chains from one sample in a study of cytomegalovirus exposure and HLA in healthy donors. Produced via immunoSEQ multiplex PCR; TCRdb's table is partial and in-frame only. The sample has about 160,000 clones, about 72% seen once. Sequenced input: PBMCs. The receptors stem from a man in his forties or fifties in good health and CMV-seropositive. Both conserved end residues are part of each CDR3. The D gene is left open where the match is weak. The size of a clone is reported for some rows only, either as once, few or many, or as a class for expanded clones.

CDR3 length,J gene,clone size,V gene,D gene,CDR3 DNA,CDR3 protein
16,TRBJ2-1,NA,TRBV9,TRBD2,TGTGCCAGCAGCGCCGGAGCGGGGGGCCAGAACAATGAGCAGTTCTTC,CASSAGAGGQNNEQFF
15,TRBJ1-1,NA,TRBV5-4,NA,TGTGCCAGCAGCGGGGGACTTCCGAGGAACACTGAAGCTTTCTTT,CASSGGLPRNTEAFF
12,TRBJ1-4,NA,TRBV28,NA,TGTGCCAGCACTGCAACTAATGAAAAACTGTTTTTT,CASTATNEKLFF
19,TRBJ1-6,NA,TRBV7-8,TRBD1,TGTGCCAGCAAAAACGCGATAGGACAGGGGGCATTTGGAAATTCACCCCTCCACTTT,CASKNAIGQGAFGNSPLHF
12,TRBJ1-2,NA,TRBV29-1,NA,TGCAGCGGGTGGCAGGGGAACTATGGCTACACCTTC,CSGWQGNYGYTF
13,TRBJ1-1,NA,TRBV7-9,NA,TGTGCCAGCAATCCGGGACATGGGGCTGAAGCTTTCTTT,CASNPGHGAEAFF
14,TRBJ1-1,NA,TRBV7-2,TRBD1,TGTGCCAGCAGGGCGGGACAGGGGAACACTGAAGCTTTCTTT,CASRAGQGNTEAFF
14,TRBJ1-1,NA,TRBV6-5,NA,TGTGCCAGCAGCGGGGAATCCATGAACACTGAAGCTTTCTTT,CASSGESMNTEAFF
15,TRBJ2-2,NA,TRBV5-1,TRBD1,TGCGCCAGCAGCCGGGGACAGATAGGATCCGGGGAGCTGTTTTTT,CASSRGQIGSGELFF
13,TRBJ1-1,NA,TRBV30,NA,TGTGCCTGGAGCCGGGGGGGGAACACTGAAGCTTTCTTT,CAWSRGGNTEAFF
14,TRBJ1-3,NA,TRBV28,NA,TGTGCCAGCAGTCGCGGGGGCACCGGAAACACCATATATTTT,CASSRGGTGNTIYF
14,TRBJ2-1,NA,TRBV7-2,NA,TGTGCCAGCAGCATGGGGGGTAGGGGCAGTGAGCAGTTCTTC,CASSMGGRGSEQFF
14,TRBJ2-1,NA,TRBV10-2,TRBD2,TGCGCCAGCCGAGGGCGGGAGTATGAAAATGAGCAGTTCTTC,CASRGREYENEQFF
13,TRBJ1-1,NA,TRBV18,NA,TGTGCCAGCTCACAGGACAGGAACACTGAAGCTTTCTTT,CASSQDRNTEAFF
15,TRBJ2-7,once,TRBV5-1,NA,TGCGCCAGCAGCTTGGTGCTGGGGCTCGACAACGAGCAGTACTTC,CASSLVLGLDNEQYF
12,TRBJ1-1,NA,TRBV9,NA,TGTGCCAGCAGCGTGCAAGGCCACGGGATTTACTTT,CASSVQGHGIYF
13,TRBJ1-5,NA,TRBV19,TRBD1,TGTGCCAGCCTCGACAGGGGCAATCAGCCCCAGCATTTT,CASLDRGNQPQHF
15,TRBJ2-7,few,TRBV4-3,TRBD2,TGCGCCAGCAGCCAAGAGGCGGGGGGATCCTACGAGCAGTACTTC,CASSQEAGGSYEQYF
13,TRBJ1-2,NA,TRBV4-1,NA,TGCGCCAGCAGCCAAGTGTCCGGGGGTGGCTACACCTTC,CASSQVSGGGYTF
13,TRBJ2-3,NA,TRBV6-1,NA,TGTGCCGCTTCGGGACATTGGACAGATACGCAGTATTTT,CAASGHWTDTQYF
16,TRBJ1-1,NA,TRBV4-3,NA,TGCGCCAGCAGCCAAGATCAAGGAGGAATGAACACTGAAGCTTTCTTT,CASSQDQGGMNTEAFF
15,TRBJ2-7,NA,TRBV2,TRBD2,TGTGCCAGCAGTGAAGGGCGGGGGACTTCCTACGAGCAGTACTTC,CASSEGRGTSYEQYF
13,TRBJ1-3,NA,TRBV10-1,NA,TGCGCCAGCTCTCCAGGGTTTGCGGACACCATATATTTT,CASSPGFADTIYF
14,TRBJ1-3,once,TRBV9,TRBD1,TGTGCCAGCAGCGCAGGGGGCTCTGGAAACACCATATATTTT,CASSAGGSGNTIYF
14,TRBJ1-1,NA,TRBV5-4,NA,TGTGCCAGCAGCCCAGACGCAGGGAATGATGAAGCTTTCTTT,CASSPDAGNDEAFF
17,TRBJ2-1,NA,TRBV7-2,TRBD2,TGTGCCAGCAGCTCCCCTCGTGTAGCGGGGAACTACAATGAGCAGTTCTTC,CASSSPRVAGNYNEQFF
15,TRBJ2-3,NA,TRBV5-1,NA,TGCGCCAGCAGCTTGTATGGACAGCGCACAGATACGCAGTATTTT,CASSLYGQRTDTQYF
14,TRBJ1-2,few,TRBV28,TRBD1,TGTGTCAGCCGAGGTACAGGGGGCAGCTATGGCTACACCTTC,CVSRGTGGSYGYTF
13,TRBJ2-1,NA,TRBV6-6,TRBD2,TGTGCCAGCAACCGCGGGGGGATCAATGAGCAGTTCTTC,CASNRGGINEQFF
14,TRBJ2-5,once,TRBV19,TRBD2,TGTGCCAGTAGTGCCCGACTAGCGCGGGAGACCCAGTACTTC,CASSARLARETQYF
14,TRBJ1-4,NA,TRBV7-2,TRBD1,TGTGCCAGCAGCCGCAGGGGGTTTGAAGAAAAACTGTTTTTT,CASSRRGFEEKLFF
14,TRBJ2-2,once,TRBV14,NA,TGTGCCAGCAGCTTACAGACCTACACCGGGGAGCTGTTTTTT,CASSLQTYTGELFF
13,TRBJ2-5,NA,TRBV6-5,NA,TGTGCCTGTATGAGCGGGCCCCGAGGGACCCAGTACTTC,CACMSGPRGTQYF
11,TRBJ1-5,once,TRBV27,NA,TGTGCCAGCAGTTCAAAACAGCCCCAGCATTTT,CASSSKQPQHF
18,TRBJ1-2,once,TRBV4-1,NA,TGCGCCAGCAGCCAAGGCGGGGCTACAGGTCCCGAGGCCTATGGCTACACCTTC,CASSQGGATGPEAYGYTF
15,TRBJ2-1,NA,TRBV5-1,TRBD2,TGCGCCAGCAGCTTGGCAGCGGGGGGCAGGGATGAGCAGTTCTTC,CASSLAAGGRDEQFF
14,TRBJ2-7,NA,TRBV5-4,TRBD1,TGTGCCAGCAGCTCCCGGGACAGTCCCTACGAGCAGTACTTC,CASSSRDSPYEQYF
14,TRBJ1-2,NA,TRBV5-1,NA,TGCGCCAGCAGCTTGGCTCAAGGGGACTATGGCTACACCTTC,CASSLAQGDYGYTF
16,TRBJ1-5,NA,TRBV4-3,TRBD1,TGCGCCAGCAGCCAAGATCGACAGGGGGCACCTCAGCCCCAGCATTTT,CASSQDRQGAPQPQHF
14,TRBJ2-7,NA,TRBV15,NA,TGTGCCACCAGCACCAGGGTTATAGGCTTCGAGCAGTACTTC,CATSTRVIGFEQYF
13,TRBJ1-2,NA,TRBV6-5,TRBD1,TGTGCCAGCAGGTCAGGGGGCGCGACTGGCTACACCTTC,CASRSGGATGYTF
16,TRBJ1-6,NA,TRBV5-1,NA,TGCGCCAGCAGCTTGAGGGAGACCACCTTTAATTCACCCCTCCACTTT,CASSLRETTFNSPLHF
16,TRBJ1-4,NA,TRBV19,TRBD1,TGTGCCAGTAGTAAGGGACAGGAGAACGTGAATGAAAAACTGTTTTTT,CASSKGQENVNEKLFF
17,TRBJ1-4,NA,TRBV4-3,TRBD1,TGCGCCAGCAGCCAAGACCCCCGACAGGGGGCGGGTGAAAAACTGTTTTTT,CASSQDPRQGAGEKLFF
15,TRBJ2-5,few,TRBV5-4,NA,TGTGCCAGCAGCGTGGGACTTCTAAATCAAGAGACCCAGTACTTC,CASSVGLLNQETQYF
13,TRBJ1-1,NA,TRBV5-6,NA,TGTGCCAGCACCAGAACAGTGAACACTGAAGCTTTCTTT,CASTRTVNTEAFF
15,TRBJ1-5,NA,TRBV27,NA,TGTGCCAGCCGGAGGGGGGGACCAGGCAATCAGCCCCAGCATTTT,CASRRGGPGNQPQHF
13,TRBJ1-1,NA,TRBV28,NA,TGTGCCAGCAGTCCGTACGCCGGGACAGAAGCTTTCTTT,CASSPYAGTEAFF
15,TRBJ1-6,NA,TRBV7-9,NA,TGTGCCAGCAGCTTAGACGCGGGTCTTAATTCACCCCTCCACTTT,CASSLDAGLNSPLHF
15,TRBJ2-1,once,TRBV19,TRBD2,TGTGCCAGTAGTACAAGCGGGAACTCCTACAATGAGCAGTTCTTC,CASSTSGNSYNEQFF
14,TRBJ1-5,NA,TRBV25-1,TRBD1,TGTGCCAGCAGGGAAACAGGGGCCGGTCAGCCCCAGCATTTT,CASRETGAGQPQHF
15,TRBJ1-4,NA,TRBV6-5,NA,TGTGCCAGCAGTTACGGGGGGGGGCTTGGGGAAAAACTGTTTTTT,CASSYGGGLGEKLFF
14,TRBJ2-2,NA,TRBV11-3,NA,TGTGCCAGCAGCTTAGACGTCGGCACCGGGGAGCTGTTTTTT,CASSLDVGTGELFF
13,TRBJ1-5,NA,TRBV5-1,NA,TGCGCCAGCAGCTTGGCGGGCAATCAGCCCCAGCATTTT,CASSLAGNQPQHF
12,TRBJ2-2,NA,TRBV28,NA,TGTGCCAGCAGGACAGTCACCGGGGAGCTGTTTTTT,CASRTVTGELFF
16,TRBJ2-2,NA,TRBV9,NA,TGTGCCAGCAGCGTAGCTCCCAGGGCGAACACCGGGGAGCTGTTTTTT,CASSVAPRANTGELFF
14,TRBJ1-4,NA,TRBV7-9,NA,TGTGCCAGCAGCTTAAAGGGGTCGATTGAAAAACTGTTTTTT,CASSLKGSIEKLFF
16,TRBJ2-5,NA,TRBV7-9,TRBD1,TGTGCCAGCAGCTTAGAGGTGGGACAGTCCCAAGAGACCCAGTACTTC,CASSLEVGQSQETQYF
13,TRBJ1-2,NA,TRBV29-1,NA,TGCAGCGTTGAAGATACAGGGAACTATGGCTACACCTTC,CSVEDTGNYGYTF
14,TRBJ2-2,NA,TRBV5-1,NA,TGCGCCAGCAAAGACACATTAAACACCGGGGAGCTGTTTTTT,CASKDTLNTGELFF